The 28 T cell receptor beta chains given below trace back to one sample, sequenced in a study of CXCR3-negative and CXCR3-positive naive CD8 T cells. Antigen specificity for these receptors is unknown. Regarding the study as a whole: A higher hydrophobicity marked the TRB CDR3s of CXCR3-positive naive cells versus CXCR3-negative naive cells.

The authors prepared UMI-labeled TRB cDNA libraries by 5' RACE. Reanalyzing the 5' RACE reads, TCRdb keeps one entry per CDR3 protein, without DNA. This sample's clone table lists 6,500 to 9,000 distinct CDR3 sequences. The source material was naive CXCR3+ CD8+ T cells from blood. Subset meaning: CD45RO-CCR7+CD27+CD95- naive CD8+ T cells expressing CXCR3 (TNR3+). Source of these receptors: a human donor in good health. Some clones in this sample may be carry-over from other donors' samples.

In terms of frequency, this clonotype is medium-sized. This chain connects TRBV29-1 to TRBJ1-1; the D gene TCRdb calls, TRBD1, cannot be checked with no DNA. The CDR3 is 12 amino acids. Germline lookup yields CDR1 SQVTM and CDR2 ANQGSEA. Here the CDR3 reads CSVDGGNTEAFF.

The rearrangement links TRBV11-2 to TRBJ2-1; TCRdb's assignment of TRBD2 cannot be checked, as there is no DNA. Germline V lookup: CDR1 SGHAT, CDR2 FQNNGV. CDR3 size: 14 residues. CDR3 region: CASSLGGSVYEQFF.

CDR3 loop: CASSYDLDYQETQYF. The chain is built from TRBV19 and TRBJ2-5. The CDR3 spans 15 residues. Per the germline V gene, CDR1 is LNHDA and CDR2 is SQIVND (reference sequence).

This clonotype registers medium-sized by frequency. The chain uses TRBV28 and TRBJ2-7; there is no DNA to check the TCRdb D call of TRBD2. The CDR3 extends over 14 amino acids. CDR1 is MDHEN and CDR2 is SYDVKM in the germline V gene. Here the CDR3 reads CASSVLAGGDEQYF.

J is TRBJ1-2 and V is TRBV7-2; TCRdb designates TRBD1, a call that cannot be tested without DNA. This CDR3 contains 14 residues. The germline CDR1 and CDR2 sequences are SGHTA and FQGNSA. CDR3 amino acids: CASSLDGTVYGYTF. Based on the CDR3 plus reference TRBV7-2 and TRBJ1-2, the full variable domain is GAGVSQSPSNKVTEKGKDVELRCDPISGHTALYWYRQSLGQGLEFLIYFQGNSAPDKSGLPSDRFSAERTGGSVSTLTIQRTQQEDSAVYLCASSLDGTVYGYTFGSGTRLTVV.

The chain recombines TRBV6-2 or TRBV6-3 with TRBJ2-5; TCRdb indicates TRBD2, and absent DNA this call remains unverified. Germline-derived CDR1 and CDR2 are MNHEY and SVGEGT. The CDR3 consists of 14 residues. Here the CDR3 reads CASSLLAVEETQYF.

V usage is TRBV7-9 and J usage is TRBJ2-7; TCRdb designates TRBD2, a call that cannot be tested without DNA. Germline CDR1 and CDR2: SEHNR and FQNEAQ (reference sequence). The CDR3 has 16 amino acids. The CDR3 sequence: CASCGIEGVTSYEQYF.

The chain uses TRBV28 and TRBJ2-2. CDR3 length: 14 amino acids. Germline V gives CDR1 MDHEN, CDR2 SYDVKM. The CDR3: CASSLGTSTGELFF. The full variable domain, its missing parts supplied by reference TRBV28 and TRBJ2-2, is DVKVTQSSRYLVKRTGEKVFLECVQDMDHENMFWYRQDPGLGLRLIYFSYDVKMKEKGDIPEGYSVSREKKERFSLILESASTNQTSMYLCASSLGTSTGELFFGEGSRLTVL.

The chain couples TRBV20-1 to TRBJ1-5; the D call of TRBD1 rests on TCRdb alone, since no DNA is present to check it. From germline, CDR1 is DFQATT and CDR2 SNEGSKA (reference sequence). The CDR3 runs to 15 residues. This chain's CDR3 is CSARARGQFNQPQHF.

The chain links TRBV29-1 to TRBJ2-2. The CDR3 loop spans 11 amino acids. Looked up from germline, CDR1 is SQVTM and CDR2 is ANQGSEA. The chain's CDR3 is CSVEITGELFF.

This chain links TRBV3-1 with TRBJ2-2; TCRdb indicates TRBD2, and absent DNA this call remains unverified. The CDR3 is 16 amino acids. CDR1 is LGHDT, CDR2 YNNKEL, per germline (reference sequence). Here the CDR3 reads CASSFSGGANTGELFF.

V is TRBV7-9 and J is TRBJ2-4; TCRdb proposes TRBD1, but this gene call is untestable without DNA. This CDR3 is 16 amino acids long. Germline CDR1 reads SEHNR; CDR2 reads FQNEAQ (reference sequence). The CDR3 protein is CASSSRSGTHADIQYF.

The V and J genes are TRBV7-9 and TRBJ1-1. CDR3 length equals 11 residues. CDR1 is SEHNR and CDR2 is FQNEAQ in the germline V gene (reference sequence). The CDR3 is CASSFGQEAFF. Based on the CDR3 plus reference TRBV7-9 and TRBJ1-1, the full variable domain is DTGVSQNPRHKITKRGQNVTFRCDPISEHNRLYWYRQTLGQGPEFLTYFQNEAQLEKSRLLSDRFSAERPKGSFSTLEIQRTEQGDSAMYLCASSFGQEAFFGQGTRLTVV.

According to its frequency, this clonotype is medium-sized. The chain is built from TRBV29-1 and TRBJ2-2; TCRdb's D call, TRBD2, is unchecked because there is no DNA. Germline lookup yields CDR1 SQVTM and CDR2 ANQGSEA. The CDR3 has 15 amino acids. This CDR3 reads CSVERAGEETGELFF.

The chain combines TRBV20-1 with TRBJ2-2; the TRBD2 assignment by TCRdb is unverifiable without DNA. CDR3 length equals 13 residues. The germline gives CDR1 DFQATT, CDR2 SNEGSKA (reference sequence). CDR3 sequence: CSASALNTGELFF.

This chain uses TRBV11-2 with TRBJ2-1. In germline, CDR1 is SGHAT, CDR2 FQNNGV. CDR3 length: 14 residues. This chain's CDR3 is CASSVDGDYNEQFF.

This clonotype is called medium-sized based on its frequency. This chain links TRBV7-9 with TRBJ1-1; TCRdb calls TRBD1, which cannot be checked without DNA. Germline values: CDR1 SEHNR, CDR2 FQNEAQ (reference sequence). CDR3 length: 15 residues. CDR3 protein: CASSLAGTLNTEAFF.

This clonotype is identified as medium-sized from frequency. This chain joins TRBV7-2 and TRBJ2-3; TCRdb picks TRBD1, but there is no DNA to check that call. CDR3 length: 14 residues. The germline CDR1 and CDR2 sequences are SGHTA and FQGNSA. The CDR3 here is CASRNPAGTDTQYF.

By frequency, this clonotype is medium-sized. The CDR3 here is CSVDGRGVQETQYF. The gene calls are TRBV29-1 and TRBJ2-5; TCRdb designates TRBD1, a call that cannot be tested without DNA. The CDR3 has 14 amino acids. Germline V CDR1 and CDR2: SQVTM, ANQGSEA.

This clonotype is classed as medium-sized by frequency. The CDR3 protein is CASSWDSIPSSGNTIYF. This chain connects TRBV6-6 to TRBJ1-3; as DNA is missing, the TRBD1 call by TCRdb cannot be tested. CDR3 length: 17 amino acids. Germline loops: CDR1 MNHNY, CDR2 SVGAGI (reference sequence).

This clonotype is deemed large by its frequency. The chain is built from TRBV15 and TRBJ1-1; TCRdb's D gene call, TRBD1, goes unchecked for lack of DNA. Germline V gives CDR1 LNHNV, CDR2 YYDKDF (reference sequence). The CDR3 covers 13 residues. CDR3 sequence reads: CATSSTGSTEAFF.

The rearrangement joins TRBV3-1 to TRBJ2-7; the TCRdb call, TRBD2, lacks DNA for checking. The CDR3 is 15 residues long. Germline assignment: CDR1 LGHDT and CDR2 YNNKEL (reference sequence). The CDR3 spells CASSPGLIDTYEQYF.

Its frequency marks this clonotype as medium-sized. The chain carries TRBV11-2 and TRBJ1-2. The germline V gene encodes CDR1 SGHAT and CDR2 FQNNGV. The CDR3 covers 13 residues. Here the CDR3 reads CASSLSPWYGYTF.

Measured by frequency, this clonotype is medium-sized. The CDR3 loop is CASSVPGLAGPEQFF. This rearrangement joins TRBV21-1 to TRBJ2-1; the D call from TCRdb, TRBD2, cannot be confirmed without DNA. TRBV21-1 is designated a pseudogene. The CDR3 spans 15 residues.

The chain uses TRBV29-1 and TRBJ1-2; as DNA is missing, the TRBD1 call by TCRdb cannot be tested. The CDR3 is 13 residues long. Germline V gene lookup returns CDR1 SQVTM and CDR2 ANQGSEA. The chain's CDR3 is CSVEGGQNYGYTF.

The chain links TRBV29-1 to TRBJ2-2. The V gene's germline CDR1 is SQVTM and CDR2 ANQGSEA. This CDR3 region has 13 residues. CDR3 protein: CSAKQSNTGELFF.

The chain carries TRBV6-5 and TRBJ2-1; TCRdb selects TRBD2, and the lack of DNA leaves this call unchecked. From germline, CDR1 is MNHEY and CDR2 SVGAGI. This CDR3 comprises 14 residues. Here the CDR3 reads CATLPLAGGHEQFF.

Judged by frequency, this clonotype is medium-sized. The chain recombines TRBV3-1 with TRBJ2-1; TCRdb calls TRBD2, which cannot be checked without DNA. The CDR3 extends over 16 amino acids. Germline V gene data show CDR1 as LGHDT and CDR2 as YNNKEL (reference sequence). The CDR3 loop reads CASSQDISGRASEQFF.